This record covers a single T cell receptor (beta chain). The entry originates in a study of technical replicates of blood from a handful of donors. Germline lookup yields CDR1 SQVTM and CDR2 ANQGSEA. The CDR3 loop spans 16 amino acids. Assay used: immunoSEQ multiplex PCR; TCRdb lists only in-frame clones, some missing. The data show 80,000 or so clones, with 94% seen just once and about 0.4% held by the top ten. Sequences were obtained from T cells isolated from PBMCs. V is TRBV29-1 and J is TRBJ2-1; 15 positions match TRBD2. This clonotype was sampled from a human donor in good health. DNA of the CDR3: TGCAGTATTCCGGGACTAGCGGGAGGATTCTACAATGAGCAGTTCTTC. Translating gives CSIPGLAGGFYNEQFF.